This entry features one T cell receptor (beta chain) sequence. Its antigen is currently unknown. Time point here: pre-treatment sample, taken before nivolumab and TIL therapy. Tumor tissue came from excised metastases, mostly pleural nodules or supraclavicular lymph nodes. Germline CDR1 and CDR2: PRHDT and FYEKMQ (reference sequence). This CDR3 is 14 amino acids long. The V end lost 5 bases, the J end lost 5 bases, and 15 bases lay between the germline ends. This specimen comes from a study of TIL therapy for anti-PD-1-resistant metastatic lung cancer. Findings and limits, study-wide: Many TIL product clones were absent from baseline tumor, suggesting clonal contraction. TIL cultures after expansion showed higher clonality and lower diversity than baseline tumor (median 6% vs 31%).

The immunoSEQ assay was v3. Libraries were prepared by immunoSEQ multiplex PCR; TCRdb keeps only in-frame clonotypes and omits some of them. Here the sample spans 20,000 to 30,000 clones, approximately 77% being singletons. The source of this sequence is a person between 25 and 80 years old with non-small cell lung cancer. Here the sequenced sample was tumor tissue, taken at baseline. This rearrangement joins TRBV13 to TRBJ1-2, with a tentative D call TRBD1 (6 bases). The DNA of the CDR3 is TGTGCCAGCAGCCGTACCCAGGGGCTTTATGGCTACACCTTC. This sequence encodes CASSRTQGLYGYTF.